These 28 T cell receptor beta chains came from one sample sequenced in a study of T cells after yellow fever vaccination. TCRdb independently ran MiXCR on the 5' RACE reads; one entry per CDR3 protein. This table has hundreds of thousands of distinct CDR3 sequences, roughly 13% appearing once. Sequences were derived from PBMCs, sampled on the day of the yellow fever booster vaccination. The receptor set was obtained from a man between 25 and 39 years old who received the YFV17D yellow fever vaccine.

V gene TRBV5-4 combines with J gene TRBJ2-3; 9 nucleotides match TRBD2. J was trimmed by 4 bases and V by 0 bases; bases with no gene match: 6. This CDR3 comprises 16 residues. Germline CDR1 is SGHNT and CDR2 is YYREEE (reference sequence). The CDR3 reads CASSLELAGYADTQYF. In DNA, the CDR3 is TGTGCCAGCAGCTTGGAGCTAGCGGGATACGCAGATACGCAGTATTTT.

This clonotype appeared a few times. The V call is TRBV4-3, the J call TRBJ2-1; TRBD2 matches 13 bases. Germline trimming cut 4 bases from V and 0 bases from J; bases unmatched to any gene: 12. The CDR3 is made up of 20 amino acids. Germline CDR1 is LGHNA and CDR2 is YSLEER. Here the CDR3 DNA reads TGCGCCAGCAGCCCCGTTGCCGCGACTAGCGGGAGGAGCTCCTACAATGAGCAGTTCTTC. Protein product: CASSPVAATSGRSSYNEQFF.

The V gene is TRBV12-3 or TRBV12-4, the J gene TRBJ2-5, with 11 bases matching TRBD2. Trimming cost V 6 bases and J 5 bases; bases outside gene matches: 8. CDR3 length: 15 residues. The DNA for the CDR3 is TGTGCCAGCAGGCCAAGGGGACTAGCGGAGGAGACCCAGTACTTC. It specifies CASRPRGLAEETQYF.

The chain has TRBV7-6 and TRBJ2-1, with TRBD2 matching over 7 bases. The germline CDR1 and CDR2 sequences are SGHVS and FNYEAQ. The CDR3 has 11 residues. Unmatched junction bases numbered 3, after V lost 1 base and J lost 15 bases. The CDR3 is CASSLGEGWFF. The CDR3 region has the DNA TGTGCCAGCAGCTTAGGGGAGGGGTGGTTCTTC.

There are a few counts of this clonotype. This rearrangement joins TRBV6-1 to TRBJ2-7, with no clear D. The length of the CDR3 is 15 residues. The germline gives CDR1 MNHNS, CDR2 SASEGT. V lost 7 bases, J lost 3 bases, and 19 bases lay in between. CDR3 bases: TGTGCCAGCAAAAAAACCGAGGACCGAGACTACGAGCAGTACTTC. This encodes CASKKTEDRDYEQYF.

V gene TRBV4-3 combines with J gene TRBJ2-3; the D is unclear. Germline V gene sequence: CDR1 LGHNA, CDR2 YSLEER. The CDR3 runs to 14 residues. With 0 bases removed from V and 5 bases from J, the gap between germline ends came to 9 bases. DNA for the CDR3: TGCGCCAGCAGCCAAGACCGGTTAAGAGATACGCAGTATTTT. This translates into CASSQDRLRDTQYF.

The table lists this clonotype with many counts. The genes are TRBV4-1 and TRBJ1-1, with D possibly TRBD1 on 6 matching bases. There are 13 residues in the CDR3. V lost 6 bases and J lost 1, with 9 bases in between. Germline CDR1 and CDR2: MGHRA and YSYEKL. CDR3 coding DNA: TGCGCCAGCAGGGGGGCAGCGAACACTGAAGCTTTCTTT. Its protein is CASRGAANTEAFF.

This clonotype was seen more than once but under ten times. This chain links TRBV5-1 with TRBJ1-1; maybe TRBD1 (5 bases). Trimming cost V 3 bases and J 4 bases, with 16 bases left between them. The germline V gene has CDR1 SGHRS and CDR2 YFSETQ. CDR3 length: 15 amino acids. CDR3 amino acids: CASSSESWGSTEAFF. CDR3 DNA: TGCGCCAGCAGCTCTGAGTCTTGGGGGAGCACTGAAGCTTTCTTT.

This clonotype was seen repeatedly, ten times or more. The genes are TRBV21-1 and TRBJ2-3; the D segment call TRBD1 is taken from the table without a DNA check. TRBV21-1 has pseudogene status. The CDR3 consists of 14 residues. This CDR3 is CATSLSCESDTQYF. The CDR3 nucleotides read TGTGCCACCTCCCTGTCTTGTGAATCCGATACGCAGTATTTT.

This clonotype was observed a few times. The chain uses TRBV12-3 or TRBV12-4 and TRBJ2-1; 9 bases fit TRBD2. This CDR3 is 15 amino acids long. Trimming cost V 3 bases and J 8 bases; bases outside gene matches: 8. The CDR3 coding sequence is TGTGCCAGCAGTTTGGGCGGGAGGGCCTTAGATGAGCAGTTCTTC. It specifies CASSLGGRALDEQFF.

The chain recombines TRBV4-1 with TRBJ2-1; TRBD2 agrees at 10 bases. The CDR3 runs 21 residues. Per germline, CDR1 MGHRA and CDR2 YSYEKL. V was clipped by 1 base and J by 0 bases; unmatched bases: 15. The CDR3 DNA follows: TGCGCCAGCAGCCAAGGTCCAGGGACTAGCGCTAATCCGAGCTCCTACAATGAGCAGTTCTTC. Its protein is CASSQGPGTSANPSSYNEQFF.

This clonotype was counted only a few times. This chain uses TRBV19 with TRBJ2-2; 10 nucleotides agree with TRBD2. This CDR3 is built from 15 residues. The ends lost 7 bases at V and 7 bases at J; junction bases unmatched: 9. Germline CDR1 and CDR2: LNHDA and SQIVND (reference sequence). Here the CDR3 DNA reads TGTGCCAGTACCCCAAGCGGGAGGGCCAACGGGGAGCTGTTTTTT. It translates to CASTPSGRANGELFF.

V usage is TRBV5-1 and J usage is TRBJ2-1, with D possibly being TRBD1 (5 bases). Trimming shortened V by 5 bases and J by 7 bases, and 16 bases separated the two germline ends. Germline loops: CDR1 SGHRS, CDR2 YFSETQ. The CDR3 has 14 amino acids. DNA for the CDR3: TGCGCCAGCAGTTTCCAGGGAAAGGGAAATGAGCAGTTCTTC. Translated, it gives CASSFQGKGNEQFF.

Only a few counts were recorded for this clonotype. The chain has TRBV19 and TRBJ2-3; 12 bases map to TRBD2. The ends lost 5 bases at V and 4 bases at J; junction bases unmatched: 7. CDR1 is LNHDA and CDR2 is SQIVND in the germline V gene (reference sequence). The CDR3 is made up of 16 amino acids. Here the CDR3 DNA reads TGTGCCAGTAGTCTAGGACTAGCGGGAAGCTCAGATACGCAGTATTTT. Its protein product is CASSLGLAGSSDTQYF. The entire variable domain, with the rest obtained from reference TRBV19 and TRBJ2-3, is as follows: DGGITQSPKYLFRKEGQNVTLSCEQNLNHDAMYWYRQDPGQGLRLIYYSQIVNDFQKGDIAEGYSVSREKKESFPLTVTSAQKNPTAFYLCASSLGLAGSSDTQYFGPGTRLTVL.

The chain carries TRBV9 and TRBJ2-3; 7 bases map to TRBD2. After removal of 3 bases from V and 3 bases from J, the junction contained 4 bases not matched to a gene. Looked up from germline, CDR1 is SGDLS and CDR2 is YYNGEE. This CDR3 comprises 14 residues. The CDR3 here is CASSGGGRTDTQYF. The CDR3 DNA sequence: TGTGCCAGCAGCGGGGGCGGGAGAACAGATACGCAGTATTTT.

This clonotype was counted only a few times. The V call is TRBV20-1, the J call TRBJ1-1; TRBD1 matches 7 bases. The CDR3 has 14 amino acids. V lost 1 base to trimming and J lost 4 bases; unmatched junction nucleotides: 6. Germline loops: CDR1 DFQATT, CDR2 SNEGSKA (reference sequence). The CDR3 DNA reads TGCAGTGCTAGAGGGAGGGGGCTGGGCACTGAAGCTTTCTTT. This encodes CSARGRGLGTEAFF.

This clonotype was detected a few times. The chain uses TRBV18 and TRBJ1-1, with 8 bases fitting TRBD1. CDR3 size: 16 residues. Germline assignment: CDR1 KGHSH and CDR2 LQKENI. Losses at the gene ends were 3 bases for V and 4 bases for J; bases not matched to a gene: 10. The CDR3 loop reads CASSPAGVTGGTEAFF. In DNA, the CDR3 is TGTGCCAGCTCACCGGCGGGCGTAACAGGGGGCACTGAAGCTTTCTTT.

A few counts support this clonotype. This chain uses TRBV6-1 with TRBJ2-7; 8 bases map to TRBD2. The V segment lost 2 bases and the J segment 5 bases; nucleotides outside the gene matches: 8. CDR1 MNHNS and CDR2 SASEGT come from the germline V gene. The CDR3 is made up of 15 amino acids. The CDR3, as DNA: TGTGCCAGCAGTGAACTAGGGACTAGGCTCGACGAGCAGTACTTC. Residues: CASSELGTRLDEQYF.

This chain uses TRBV14 with TRBJ2-7; 8 bases match TRBD2. Trimming cost V 1 base and J 6 bases; bases outside gene matches: 11. CDR1 and CDR2 from the germline V gene are SGHDN and FVKESK. The CDR3 sequence is 16 residues long. CDR3 residues: CASSQGLGRAYREQYF. In DNA form, the CDR3 reads TGTGCCAGCAGCCAAGGCCTCGGGAGGGCCTATCGCGAGCAGTACTTC.

This clonotype was seen repeatedly, ten times or more. The chain carries TRBV12-3 or TRBV12-4 and TRBJ2-7; D may match TRBD1 or TRBD2 (5 bases each). Trimming removed 6 bases from V and 2 bases from J, with 14 bases in between. The length of the CDR3 is 14 residues. CDR3 in DNA: TGTGCCAGCAGGTCTTGGGACGGTGCCTACGAGCAGTACTTC. Its protein product is CASRSWDGAYEQYF.

The sample holds many counts of this clonotype. The rearrangement joins TRBV7-2 to TRBJ1-5; no reliable D call. The CDR3 spans 13 residues. Trimming stripped 2 bases from V and 7 bases from J, with 9 bases between. Germline V gene lookup returns CDR1 SGHTA and CDR2 FQGNSA. In DNA form, the CDR3 reads TGTGCCAGCAGCTTACTAGGAGACCAGCCCCAGCATTTT. Translated, it gives CASSLLGDQPQHF.

For this clonotype: This may arise from a read error, as a much more abundant clone is one base away. The chain combines TRBV7-2 with TRBJ2-4, with 11 bases lining up with TRBD2. The CDR3 runs to 16 residues. Germline values: CDR1 SGHTA, CDR2 FQGNSA. V gave up 1 base and J gave up 12 bases; unmatched junction bases: 11. The DNA for the CDR3 is TGTGCCAGCAGCTTAGATACTAGCGGGAGTATGGACAGTCAGTACTTC. This sequence encodes CASSLDTSGSMDSQYF.

The gene calls are TRBV10-3 and TRBJ2-7; 7 bases fit TRBD2. V trimming: 8 bases; J trimming: 6 bases; junction bases outside the gene matches: 13. Germline V lookup: CDR1 ENHRY, CDR2 SYGVKD. The CDR3 covers 14 residues. CDR3 coding DNA: TGTGCCATCGGGAGGGAGGGTAACCGCCGCGAGCAGTACTTC. This translates into CAIGREGNRREQYF.

In its sample, this clonotype was seen a few times. The chain couples TRBV6-5 to TRBJ1-3, with D uncertain. The CDR3 is 13 amino acids. From germline, CDR1 is MNHEY and CDR2 SVGAGI. V lost 2 bases, J lost 7 bases, and 9 bases lay in between. CDR3 amino acids: CASSYPRANTIYF. The CDR3 nucleotides read TGTGCCAGCAGTTACCCACGAGCCAACACCATATATTTT.

The rearrangement uses TRBV7-9 and TRBJ2-2; 8 nucleotides align to TRBD2. The germline V gene has CDR1 SEHNR and CDR2 FQNEAQ (reference sequence). V shed 7 bases and J 5 bases; nucleotides not matched to a gene: 3. The CDR3 runs to 13 residues. CDR3 in DNA: TGTGCCAGCACGGGAGGGCGTACCGGGGAGCTGTTTTTT. This codes for CASTGGRTGELFF.

The CDR3 DNA sequence: TGCAGTGCTAGAGATTCCGTCTCTGGAAACACCATATATTTT. Its translation is CSARDSVSGNTIYF. The gene calls are TRBV20-1 and TRBJ1-3; D is ambiguous. CDR3 length: 14 residues. Germline values: CDR1 DFQATT, CDR2 SNEGSKA (reference sequence). The V and J ends lost 0 bases and 0 bases respectively, with 6 bases between them.

This chain joins TRBV23-1 and TRBJ2-7, with D possibly TRBD2 on 6 matching bases. TRBV23-1 is known as an ORF, though its function is uncertain. CDR3 length: 16 amino acids. CDR3 sequence (DNA): TGCGTCTCCTGGCATCTCAGGCGCTGGGGGGCCTACGAGCAGTACTTC. It translates to CVSWHLRRWGAYEQYF.

The chain links TRBV19 to TRBJ2-1, with D perhaps TRBD1 (6 bases). Between the trimmed V and J ends, which lost 4 bases and 6 bases, there was a span of 16 bases. The CDR3 extends over 15 amino acids. The germline CDR1 and CDR2 sequences are LNHDA and SQIVND (reference sequence). The CDR3 DNA reads as TGTGCCAGTAGTAGGGTGGCAGGGGCTTCCAATGAGCAGTTCTTC. This codes for CASSRVAGASNEQFF.